A single sample is the source of the 22 T cell receptor beta chains below, sequenced in a study of CD8+ T cells in alopecia areata. After isolation, RNA underwent reverse transcription to generate cDNA as the sequencing template. TCRdb's table, derived via immunoSEQ multiplex PCR, lists solely in-frame clones and lacks some. The data contain 190,000 or so clones, 58% of them singletons. Documented treatment: oral pan-JAK inhibitor, 5-10 mg twice daily. The material was CD8+ T cells sorted from blood, obtained at week 24, from a patient treated with tofacitinib. Receptor source: a human donor with alopecia areata.

This chain joins TRBV7-9 and TRBJ2-5, with 13 nucleotides matching TRBD2. Germline assignment: CDR1 SEHNR and CDR2 FQNEAQ (reference sequence). V lost 5 bases and J lost 4; bases outside the gene matches: 7. This CDR3 comprises 16 residues. In DNA form, the CDR3 reads TGTGCCAGCAGCCCGGGACTAGCGGGGCTAGGAGAGACCCAGTACTTC. Protein sequence: CASSPGLAGLGETQYF.

The chain links TRBV19 to TRBJ2-7; D remains ambiguous. The CDR3 has 11 residues. Germline assignment: CDR1 LNHDA and CDR2 SQIVND (reference sequence). Trimming took off 6 bases at V and 7 bases at J, with 10 bases between the two ends. The CDR3, as DNA: TGTGCCAGTAGGGACGGAGTGGAGCAGTACTTC. It encodes CASRDGVEQYF.

This clone has only a few counts. This chain uses TRBV6-1 with TRBJ2-7, with TRBD1 as a possible D gene (7 bases). The CDR3 consists of 12 residues. Germline values: CDR1 MNHNS, CDR2 SASEGT. Trimming removed 11 bases at V and 6 bases at J, with 17 bases between. The CDR3 region has the DNA TGTGCCGTAGCAGGGGGGAGTGGCGAGCAGTACTTC. Translating gives CAVAGGSGEQYF.

The genes are TRBV30 and TRBJ1-2, with D perhaps matching TRBD1 (5 bases). Germline-derived CDR1 and CDR2 are GTSNPN and SVGIG (reference sequence). The CDR3 runs to 12 residues. V was pared by 3 bases and J by 10 bases, with 15 bases between. Here the CDR3 reads CAWSYRGADYTF. CDR3 nucleotides: TGTGCCTGGAGCTACAGAGGGGCAGACTACACCTTC.

The chain joins TRBV6-6 to TRBJ2-3, with D possibly matching TRBD2 (5 bases). Deletions cut 2 bases from V and 4 bases from J, with 13 bases between. Per the germline V gene, CDR1 is MNHNY and CDR2 is SVGAGI (reference sequence). CDR3 length: 15 amino acids. CDR3 nucleotide sequence: TGTGCCAGCAGTTACATGAGCAGCGGCGCAGATACGCAGTATTTT. It yields the protein CASSYMSSGADTQYF.

There are many counts of this clone. Different DNA sequences within this sample yield the same CDR3. The V call is TRBV19, the J call TRBJ2-1, with a tentative D call TRBD1 (6 bases). There are 15 residues in the CDR3. With 3 bases removed from V and 0 bases from J, the gap between germline ends came to 9 bases. Per the germline V gene, CDR1 is LNHDA and CDR2 is SQIVND (reference sequence). The CDR3, as DNA: TGTGCCAGTAGTATCACAGGGAACTCCTACAATGAGCAGTTCTTC. Translation: CASSITGNSYNEQFF.

There are a few counts of this clone. J is TRBJ2-1 and V is TRBV7-9, with 9 positions matching TRBD2. Germline V CDR1 and CDR2: SEHNR, FQNEAQ (reference sequence). The length of the CDR3 is 15 residues. V trimming: 4 bases; J trimming: 1 base; junction bases outside the gene matches: 2. The CDR3 DNA follows: TGTGCCAGCAGCTCGGGACTAGCTTCCTACAATGAGCAGTTCTTC. Protein product: CASSSGLASYNEQFF.

This chain joins TRBV9 and TRBJ1-5, with D possibly TRBD1 on 5 matching bases. CDR1 SGDLS and CDR2 YYNGEE come from the germline V gene. The germline V and J ends were trimmed by 4 bases and 1 base, with 12 bases remaining between them. The CDR3 has 15 amino acids. In nucleotides, the CDR3 is TGTGCCAGCAGCTTAGGGGATTACAGCAATCAGCCCCAGCATTTT. As protein: CASSLGDYSNQPQHF.

J is TRBJ1-1 and V is TRBV7-9; 9 bases map to TRBD1. Per the germline V gene, CDR1 is SEHNR and CDR2 is FQNEAQ (reference sequence). This CDR3 contains 15 residues. The junction had 9 bases not matched to a gene; V was cut back by 9 bases and J by 1 base. CDR3 sequence reads: CASIRDRVENTEAFF. CDR3 sequence (DNA): TGTGCCAGTATACGGGACAGGGTTGAGAACACTGAAGCTTTCTTT.

The genes are TRBV9 and TRBJ2-5; D is undetermined. Germline assignment: CDR1 SGDLS and CDR2 YYNGEE. The V and J ends lost 3 bases and 3 bases respectively, with 3 bases between them. This CDR3 spans 11 amino acids. The CDR3 loop reads CASSAKETQYF. The CDR3 DNA reads as TGTGCCAGCAGCGCGAAAGAGACCCAGTACTTC.

This sequence joins TRBV12-5 and TRBJ1-1, with D uncertain. This CDR3 has 12 residues. The V end was cut by 7 bases, the J end by 1 base, with 7 bases between. Germline-derived CDR1 and CDR2 are LGHNT and FRNRAP. CDR3 coding DNA: TGTGCTAGTGACCCGCAGAACACTGAAGCTTTCTTT. This encodes CASDPQNTEAFF.

This clone has only one observation. The chain couples TRBV9 to TRBJ2-1; 7 nucleotides agree with TRBD1. The CDR3 runs 15 residues. Germline-derived CDR1 and CDR2 are SGDLS and YYNGEE. The V gene end was trimmed by 4 bases and the J gene end by 4 bases; junction bases not matched to a gene: 8. This CDR3 reads CASSKGGQMYNEQFF. CDR3 coding DNA: TGTGCCAGCAGCAAAGGGGGACAGATGTACAATGAGCAGTTCTTC.

This clone turned up a few times. The sample has other DNA sequences that encode this CDR3 too. The V call is TRBV14, the J call TRBJ2-7, with D hard to call. The ends were cut back, 1 base at V and 4 bases at J, with 5 bases in the middle. CDR3 length: 12 residues. Germline V CDR1 and CDR2: SGHDN, FVKESK. CDR3 sequence reads: CASSQAPYEQYF. In DNA, the CDR3 is TGTGCCAGCAGCCAAGCTCCTTACGAGCAGTACTTC.

The CDR3 loop reads CASSLARTGLNYEQYF. The CDR3, as DNA: TGTGCCAGCAGCTTAGCCCGGACAGGACTAAACTACGAGCAGTACTTC. The chain couples TRBV5-6 to TRBJ2-7; possible D gene TRBD1, 7 bases. Trimming shortened V by 2 bases and J by 3 bases, and 18 bases separated the two germline ends. CDR3 length: 16 residues. In germline, CDR1 is SGHDT, CDR2 YYEEEE.

This clone was counted only a few times. The chain combines TRBV19 with TRBJ1-5; D is unresolved. The CDR3 length is 13 residues. Deletions cut 3 bases from V and 6 bases from J, with 9 bases between. Per germline, CDR1 LNHDA and CDR2 SQIVND (reference sequence). CDR3: CASSIGGVQPQHF. CDR3 in DNA: TGTGCCAGTAGTATTGGAGGAGTTCAGCCCCAGCATTTT. Full variable domain (outside the CDR3, taken from reference TRBV19 and TRBJ1-5): DGGITQSPKYLFRKEGQNVTLSCEQNLNHDAMYWYRQDPGQGLRLIYYSQIVNDFQKGDIAEGYSVSREKKESFPLTVTSAQKNPTAFYLCASSIGGVQPQHFGDGTRLSIL.

V is TRBV29-1 and J is TRBJ2-7, with TRBD1 matching over 11 bases. The CDR3 totals 12 residues. CDR1 is SQVTM, CDR2 ANQGSEA, per germline. Trimming removed 8 bases from V and 6 bases from J; junction bases left unmatched: 6. The CDR3 loop reads CSISGTGGEQYF. DNA of the CDR3: TGCAGCATTTCCGGGACAGGGGGCGAGCAGTACTTC.

The chain is built from TRBV4-1 and TRBJ1-2, with D unresolved. Trimming shortened V by 4 bases and J by 8 bases, and 23 bases separated the two germline ends. The CDR3 spans 16 residues. Germline CDR1 MGHRA, CDR2 YSYEKL. The CDR3 DNA follows: TGCGCCAGCAGCCGCCCGAGGTTGCCTCCCCGAGCGGGCTACACCTTC. It specifies CASSRPRLPPRAGYTF.

The gene calls are TRBV30 and TRBJ1-5, with D possibly matching TRBD1 (6 bases). The CDR3 covers 15 residues. Germline V gene sequence: CDR1 GTSNPN, CDR2 SVGIG (reference sequence). Trimming cost V 0 bases and J 3 bases, with 12 bases left between them. CDR3 region: CAWSVPGAFNQPQHF. Here the CDR3 DNA reads TGTGCCTGGAGTGTACCGGGGGCGTTCAATCAGCCCCAGCATTTT.

The chain has TRBV2 and TRBJ1-2; TRBD1 matches 7 bases. The CDR3 consists of 15 residues. V was pared by 6 bases and J by 6 bases, with 13 bases of the junction left unmatched. Germline loops: CDR1 SNHLY, CDR2 FYNNEI. The CDR3 region has the DNA TGTGCCAGCAGAGACAGGGTAGGGCTTTGGGATGGCTACACCTTC. Translated: CASRDRVGLWDGYTF.

The genes are TRBV30 and TRBJ2-5; 7 nucleotides match TRBD1. Germline V gene lookup returns CDR1 GTSNPN and CDR2 SVGIG (reference sequence). Unmatched junction bases numbered 7, after V lost 4 bases and J lost 5 bases. The CDR3 is made up of 13 amino acids. The CDR3 here is CAWNLQGRETQYF. CDR3 coding DNA: TGTGCCTGGAACCTACAGGGGCGGGAGACCCAGTACTTC.

This clone was counted only a few times. One end of the junction does not line up with germline, which may come from a read error. The chain links TRBV27 to TRBJ1-6; a weak D match, TRBD1 (5 bases). The CDR3 is 11 amino acids. CDR1 and CDR2 from the germline V gene are MNHEY and SMNVEV (reference sequence). The CDR3 coding sequence is TGTGCCAGCAGTTTCGGACAAGGGCTTCTCTTT. It translates to CASSFGQGLLF.

The genes are TRBV4-1 and TRBJ2-7; D could derive from TRBD1 or TRBD2 (5 bases each). CDR3 size: 14 residues. Per germline, CDR1 MGHRA and CDR2 YSYEKL. Trimming removed 3 bases at V and 5 bases at J, with 14 bases between. The CDR3 DNA is TGCGCCAGCAGCCAGGGGGATGAAGGGGACGAGCAGTACTTC. Translating it yields CASSQGDEGDEQYF.